This entry lists 22 T cell receptor beta chains sequenced from one sample in a study of blood T cell repertoires in COVID-19. Measured with immunoSEQ multiplex PCR; TCRdb has only the in-frame clones, and not every one. This sample has approximately 260,000 clones, with roughly 90% found just once. The sequenced sample consisted of peripheral blood. These TCRs come from a man in his fifties with acute or convalescent COVID-19.

This sequence joins TRBV14 and TRBJ2-1; the match to TRBD2 covers 8 bases. Per the germline V gene, CDR1 is SGHDN and CDR2 is FVKESK. V shed 0 bases, J shed 3 bases, and the junction held 4 bases outside the gene matches. This CDR3 comprises 16 residues. The CDR3 nucleotides read TGTGCCAGCAGCCAAGATCTTACTAGCGGCTACAATGAGCAGTTCTTC. This codes for CASSQDLTSGYNEQFF.

V and J are TRBV9 and TRBJ2-3; D is perhaps TRBD2 (6 bases). There are 16 residues in the CDR3. With 0 bases removed from V and 1 base from J, the gap between germline ends came to 12 bases. Germline V gene data show CDR1 as SGDLS and CDR2 as YYNGEE. In DNA form, the CDR3 reads TGTGCCAGCAGCGTAGGGCGGGGACCCCGCACAGATACGCAGTATTTT. This sequence encodes CASSVGRGPRTDTQYF.

The chain is built from TRBV2 and TRBJ1-1, with a possible D match to TRBD1 (6 bases). The CDR3 extends over 14 amino acids. Trimming stripped 6 bases from V and 4 bases from J, with 15 bases between. Germline V gene data show CDR1 as SNHLY and CDR2 as FYNNEI. For the CDR3, the DNA is TGTGCCAGCAGAACTGAGGGGGTGGGCACTGAAGCTTTCTTT. Translation: CASRTEGVGTEAFF.

In regard to this clone: Being one base from a much bigger clone, this may be a read error. The same CDR3 is also encoded by other DNA sequences in this sample. V gene TRBV5-1 combines with J gene TRBJ2-5, with 7 bases fitting TRBD1. The CDR3 contains 14 residues. V gave up 4 bases and J gave up 2 bases; unmatched junction bases: 5. The germline V gene encodes CDR1 SGHRS and CDR2 YFSETQ. CDR3 sequence reads: CASSPGQAQETQYF. CDR3 nucleotides: TGCGCCAGCAGCCCCGGACAGGCACAAGAGACCCAGTACTTC.

This clone was seen once. CDR3 DNA sequence: TGTGCCAGCAGTTACCAGACTCCCTCCTATAATTCACCCCTCCACTTT. This translates into CASSYQTPSYNSPLHF. This chain joins TRBV6-2 or TRBV6-3 and TRBJ1-6; D unclear. V lost 2 bases, J lost 0 bases, and 8 bases lay in between. The CDR3 has 16 amino acids. Looked up from germline, CDR1 is MNHEY and CDR2 is SVGEGT.

The chain links TRBV12-5 to TRBJ1-4, with 8 bases identical to TRBD1. Germline CDR1 is LGHNT and CDR2 is FRNRAP. V was pared by 5 bases and J by 4 bases, with 6 bases of the junction left unmatched. The CDR3 extends over 15 amino acids. DNA for the CDR3: TGTGCTAGTGGTACGTCCGGGACAGGTAATGAAAAACTGTTTTTT. It encodes CASGTSGTGNEKLFF.

In this sample, this clone turned up once. The chain joins TRBV11-3 to TRBJ2-7; possible D gene TRBD1, 6 bases. With 5 bases removed from V and 2 bases from J, the gap between germline ends came to 13 bases. The CDR3 is made up of 14 amino acids. CDR1 and CDR2 from the germline V gene are SGHNT and YENEEA. This CDR3 is CASSRSGDTYEQYF. For the CDR3, the DNA is TGTGCCAGCAGCCGCTCTGGGGACACCTACGAGCAGTACTTC.

The chain combines TRBV5-5 with TRBJ1-5; no clear D gene. The germline gives CDR1 SGHKS, CDR2 YYEKEE (reference sequence). Trimming shortened V by 1 base and J by 6 bases, and 8 bases separated the two germline ends. The CDR3 is made up of 13 amino acids. CDR3 amino acids: CASSLYEGQPQHF. Written as DNA, the CDR3 is TGTGCCAGCAGCTTGTACGAGGGTCAGCCCCAGCATTTT. Filled out from reference TRBV5-5 and TRBJ1-5, the complete variable domain reads DAGVTQSPTHLIKTRGQQVTLRCSPISGHKSVSWYQQVLGQGPQFIFQYYEKEERGRGNFPDRFSARQFPNYSSELNVNALLLGDSALYLCASSLYEGQPQHFGDGTRLSIL.

The chain employs TRBV11-3 and TRBJ1-1; D is ambiguous. Germline-derived CDR1 and CDR2 are SGHNT and YENEEA. The CDR3 is 13 residues long. Trimming removed 1 base from V and 3 bases from J, with 6 bases in between. This CDR3 reads CASSLVRDTEAFF. CDR3 DNA: TGTGCCAGCAGCTTAGTACGGGACACTGAAGCTTTCTTT.

The rearrangement links TRBV28 to TRBJ1-5; 12 bases line up with TRBD1. There are 15 residues in the CDR3. Germline values: CDR1 MDHEN, CDR2 SYDVKM. V lost 5 bases to trimming and J lost 4 bases; unmatched junction nucleotides: 3. The CDR3 DNA follows: TGTGCCAGCAGTGGGGGACAGGGGGCAAATCAGCCCCAGCATTTT. Protein: CASSGGQGANQPQHF.

The V call is TRBV14, the J call TRBJ2-1; weak D call: TRBD1 (6 bases). Germline V CDR1 and CDR2: SGHDN, FVKESK. The CDR3 length is 14 residues. V shed 4 bases and J shed 2 bases, with 9 bases lying between them. Here the CDR3 reads CASSLGGAYNEQFF. In nucleotides, the CDR3 is TGTGCCAGCAGCCTAGGGGGTGCCTACAATGAGCAGTTCTTC.

The rearrangement links TRBV2 to TRBJ1-1; 7 nucleotides line up with TRBD1. The germline V gene encodes CDR1 SNHLY and CDR2 FYNNEI. The CDR3 contains 13 residues. V lost 6 bases and J lost 6; bases outside the gene matches: 7. CDR3 bases: TGTGCCAGCAGCCTGAGAAGGGGGCCTGAAGCTTTCTTT. Translated: CASSLRRGPEAFF.

The chain couples TRBV18 to TRBJ2-1; 7 nucleotides match TRBD1. From germline, CDR1 is KGHSH and CDR2 LQKENI. This CDR3 spans 14 amino acids. The ends lost 5 bases at V and 10 bases at J; junction bases unmatched: 11. In nucleotides, the CDR3 is TGTGCCAGCTCATCTTCGACAGGGTTTGGCGAGCAGTTCTTC. Translated: CASSSSTGFGEQFF.

The chain recombines TRBV4-1 with TRBJ2-3; 7 bases agree with TRBD2. The CDR3 has 15 amino acids. Germline assignment: CDR1 MGHRA and CDR2 YSYEKL. V trimming: 4 bases; J trimming: 0 bases; junction bases outside the gene matches: 4. Written as DNA, the CDR3 is TGCGCCAGCAGCCTAACGGGACTAAGCACAGATACGCAGTATTTT. Encoded protein: CASSLTGLSTDTQYF.

The V and J genes are TRBV27 and TRBJ2-1; D possibly corresponds to TRBD2 (6 bases). Germline CDR1 MNHEY, CDR2 SMNVEV (reference sequence). V was pared by 5 bases and J by 3 bases, with 14 bases between. The CDR3 spans 15 residues. The CDR3 sequence: CASSKPGLHYNEQFF. CDR3 in DNA: TGTGCCAGCAGTAAGCCGGGACTCCACTACAATGAGCAGTTCTTC.

This chain uses TRBV19 with TRBJ2-3, with TRBD2 identical over 8 bases. The CDR3 runs to 17 residues. In germline, CDR1 is LNHDA, CDR2 SQIVND (reference sequence). V was pared by 7 bases and J by 0 bases, with 12 bases of the junction left unmatched. This CDR3 reads CASNGRSSGASTDTQYF. DNA of the CDR3: TGTGCCAGTAATGGGAGGAGTAGCGGGGCGAGCACAGATACGCAGTATTTT.

The V call is TRBV18, the J call TRBJ1-2; D possibly corresponds to TRBD1 (6 bases). The germline CDR1 and CDR2 sequences are KGHSH and LQKENI. V gave up 4 bases and J gave up 0 bases, with 9 bases separating them. The CDR3 sequence is 14 residues long. This CDR3 reads CASSHNRANYGYTF. For the CDR3, the DNA is TGTGCCAGCTCACACAACAGGGCTAACTATGGCTACACCTTC.

This rearrangement joins TRBV30 to TRBJ1-2; 8 nucleotides agree with TRBD1. This CDR3 is 14 amino acids long. The germline gives CDR1 GTSNPN, CDR2 SVGIG (reference sequence). Trimming cost V 3 bases and J 4 bases; bases outside gene matches: 7. CDR3 residues: CAWSRKDRAYGYTF. CDR3 nucleotide sequence: TGTGCCTGGAGCCGGAAGGACAGGGCCTATGGCTACACCTTC.

V is TRBV4-1 and J is TRBJ2-1; TRBD2 matches at 14 bases. V gave up 4 bases and J gave up 0 bases; unmatched junction bases: 2. CDR3 length: 17 residues. Germline loops: CDR1 MGHRA, CDR2 YSYEKL. DNA for the CDR3: TGCGCCAGCAGCCCGGGACTAGCGGGGGCCTCCTACAATGAGCAGTTCTTC. Its protein is CASSPGLAGASYNEQFF.

The CDR3 DNA sequence: TGTGCCAGCAGTTCATTAACCGGGACAGGGGAGCTGTTTTTT. Its translation: CASSSLTGTGELFF. The V call is TRBV27, the J call TRBJ2-2, with D tentatively TRBD1 (6 bases). The length of the CDR3 is 14 residues. The ends were cut back, 4 bases at V and 8 bases at J, with 14 bases in the middle. Germline V gene data show CDR1 as MNHEY and CDR2 as SMNVEV (reference sequence).

This clone was observed a handful of times. This rearrangement joins TRBV9 to TRBJ2-1; D is undetermined. V lost 4 bases, J lost 5 bases, and 7 bases lay in between. Germline V CDR1 and CDR2: SGDLS, YYNGEE. The CDR3 loop spans 12 amino acids. The CDR3 DNA follows: TGTGCCAGCAGCAACAGAAACAATGAGCAGTTCTTC. It yields the protein CASSNRNNEQFF. Based on the CDR3 plus reference TRBV9 and TRBJ2-1, the full variable domain is DSGVTQTPKHLITATGQRVTLRCSPRSGDLSVYWYQQSLDQGLQFLIQYYNGEERAKGNILERFSAQQFPDLHSELNLSSLELGDSALYFCASSNRNNEQFFGPGTRLTVL.

The chain is built from TRBV9 and TRBJ1-1; maybe TRBD1 (5 bases). The germline CDR1 and CDR2 sequences are SGDLS and YYNGEE. This CDR3 comprises 13 residues. V shed 3 bases and J shed 5 bases, with 11 bases lying between them. The CDR3 coding sequence is TGTGCCAGCAGCGGGGAGGGGTTGACTGAAGCTTTCTTT. It encodes CASSGEGLTEAFF. Looking up the rest from reference TRBV9 and TRBJ1-1 gives the full variable domain: DSGVTQTPKHLITATGQRVTLRCSPRSGDLSVYWYQQSLDQGLQFLIQYYNGEERAKGNILERFSAQQFPDLHSELNLSSLELGDSALYFCASSGEGLTEAFFGQGTRLTVV.